The 6 T cell receptor beta chains below all came from one sample that was sequenced in a study of cytomegalovirus exposure and HLA in healthy donors. This PCR relied on a set of 60 Vbeta primers and 13 Jbeta primers. TCRdb keeps only in-frame clones here, not all; method: immunoSEQ multiplex PCR. The sample has roughly 190,000 clones, over 80% seen once. The sample was PBMCs. These receptor sequences come from a man aged 40-50 years in good health and CMV-seropositive.

In regard to this clone: The same CDR3 is also encoded by other DNA sequences in this sample. The V call is TRBV14, the J call TRBJ1-1; perhaps TRBD1 as D (6 bases). Deletions cut 3 bases from V and 2 bases from J, with 13 bases between. Germline loops: CDR1 SGHDN, CDR2 FVKESK. The CDR3 totals 15 residues. The CDR3 protein is CASSHRQDGNTEAFF. The CDR3 nucleotides are TGTGCCAGCAGCCACCGACAGGATGGAAACACTGAAGCTTTCTTT.

This clone was counted once. J is TRBJ1-2 and V is TRBV19; perhaps TRBD1 as D (5 bases). This CDR3 is 12 amino acids long. V lost 5 bases and J lost 5, with 9 bases in between. Germline V gives CDR1 LNHDA, CDR2 SQIVND (reference sequence). DNA for the CDR3: TGTGCCAGTAGTTCAGGGCTATATGGCTACACCTTC. Translation gives CASSSGLYGYTF.

On this clone itself: Its ends do not fully match the called genes, so a read error is possible. V gene TRBV7-7 combines with J gene TRBJ1-5, with 7 positions matching TRBD1. This CDR3 comprises 16 residues. The germline V gene has CDR1 SSHAT and CDR2 FNYEAQ (reference sequence). CDR3 region: CASSFKGAGGNQPQHF. The CDR3 nucleotides are TGTGCTAGCAGCTTCAAGGGGGCGGGCGGCAATCAGCCCCAGCATTTT.

The CDR3 DNA follows: TGTGCCAGCAGCTCTGGGGCTGATCCCTACGAGCAGTACTTC. Translated: CASSSGADPYEQYF. The chain employs TRBV7-2 and TRBJ2-7; a weak D match, TRBD1 (5 bases). This CDR3 spans 14 amino acids. V gave up 4 bases and J gave up 2 bases, with 12 bases separating them. In germline, CDR1 is SGHTA, CDR2 FQGNSA.

This chain links TRBV4-3 with TRBJ2-7, with D possibly TRBD1 on 5 matching bases. V lost 3 bases and J 1 base, leaving 13 bases between the germline ends. CDR1 LGHNA and CDR2 YSLEER come from the germline V gene. The CDR3 spans 15 residues. The chain's CDR3 is CASSHPRVGSYEQYF. CDR3 sequence (DNA): TGCGCCAGCAGCCATCCCAGGGTAGGGTCCTACGAGCAGTACTTC.

A note on this clone: A read error may account for a junction end that differs from germline. The rearrangement links TRBV4-1 to TRBJ2-3; no reliable D call. The CDR3 totals 16 residues. Per the germline V gene, CDR1 is MGHRA and CDR2 is YSYEKL. For the CDR3, the DNA is TGCGCCAGCAGCCAAGCGAATATGGGCCTTACAGATGCGCAGTATTTT. Residues: CASSQANMGLTDAQYF.